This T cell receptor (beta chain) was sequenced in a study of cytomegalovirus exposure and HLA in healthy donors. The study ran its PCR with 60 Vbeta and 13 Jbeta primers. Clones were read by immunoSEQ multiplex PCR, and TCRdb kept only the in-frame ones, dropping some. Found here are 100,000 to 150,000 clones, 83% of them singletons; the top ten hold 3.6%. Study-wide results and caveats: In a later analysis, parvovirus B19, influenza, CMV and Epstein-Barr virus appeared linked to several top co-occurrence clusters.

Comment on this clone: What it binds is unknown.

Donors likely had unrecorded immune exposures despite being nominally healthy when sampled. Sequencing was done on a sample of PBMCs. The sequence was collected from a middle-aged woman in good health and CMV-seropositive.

Here the CDR3 DNA reads TGTGCCAGCAGGGAAGCGGGAGCCTACGAGCAGTACTTC. The encoded protein is CASREAGAYEQYF. The V gene is TRBV6-5, the J gene TRBJ2-7; TRBD2 matches 8 bases. CDR1 and CDR2 (germline): MNHEY, SVGAGI. The V and J ends lost 6 bases and 2 bases, in that order; junction bases with no gene match: 3. The CDR3 extends over 13 amino acids.